This record looks at one T cell receptor beta chain sequence and its context. Followed longitudinally, the Seattle patients had been enrolled during active infection. In the original processing: Amplifying reference gene primers gave estimates of nucleated cell counts. The data were produced by immunoSEQ multiplex PCR, yet TCRdb's version contains in-frame clones alone and is incomplete. For V, J and clone size, that table is used; D and trimming come from the DNA. The repertoire holds roughly 380,000 clones, with around 89% as singletons. The CDR3 sequence is 17 residues long. Unmatched junction bases numbered 13, after V lost 1 base and J lost 5 bases. Per the germline V gene, CDR1 is LNHNV and CDR2 is YYDKDF (reference sequence). This specimen belongs to a study of blood T cell repertoires in COVID-19. In the study overall: Both acute and convalescent COVID-19 samples were obtained from the United States, Italy and Spain. Sources were T cells, B-cell-depleted T cells, or PBMCs; the material itself was cDNA or gDNA.

The source material was peripheral blood. V and J are TRBV15 and TRBJ2-5; 7 bases are shared with TRBD2. The receptor's source is a woman between 40 and 50 years old with COVID-19, enrolled during active disease. The CDR3 sequence is CATSRGEGGPSGETQYF. In DNA, the CDR3 is TGTGCCACCAGCAGAGGGGAGGGAGGCCCTAGTGGGGAGACCCAGTACTTC. Together with reference TRBV15 and TRBJ2-5, the CDR3 gives the full variable domain: DAMVIQNPRYQVTQFGKPVTLSCSQTLNHNVMYWYQQKSSQAPKLLFHYYDKDFNNEADTPDNFQSRRPNTSFCFLDIRSPGLGDTAMYLCATSRGEGGPSGETQYFGPGTRLLVL.